What follows are 21 T cell receptor beta chains derived from one specimen sequenced in a study of radiotherapy plus CTLA-4 blockade in lung cancer. TCRdb keeps only in-frame clones here, not all; method: immunoSEQ multiplex PCR. The sample holds about 39,000 clones, 79% seen once. The sample consisted of peripheral blood, taken from a patient treated with radiotherapy plus ipilimumab. These receptors were obtained from a human donor with non-small cell lung cancer that progressed on radiotherapy plus ipilimumab.

The chain links TRBV18 to TRBJ2-5, with D unresolved. V lost 0 bases and J 1 base, leaving 6 bases between the germline ends. CDR1 and CDR2 from the germline V gene are KGHSH and LQKENI. The CDR3 covers 14 residues. CDR3 DNA sequence: TGTGCCAGCTCACCACCGCAAGCCCAAGAGACCCAGTACTTC. Protein sequence: CASSPPQAQETQYF.

The V gene is TRBV7-6, the J gene TRBJ2-7, with D perhaps TRBD1 (7 bases). The V end was cut by 5 bases, the J end by 7 bases, with 9 bases between. Germline CDR1 and CDR2: SGHVS and FNYEAQ. The CDR3 consists of 11 residues. The CDR3 DNA reads TGTGCCAGCAGCCCAGGGGGGGAGCAGTACTTC. Encoded protein: CASSPGGEQYF.

V usage is TRBV2 and J usage is TRBJ1-4; D gene unclear. The CDR3 loop spans 15 amino acids. Trimming removed 4 bases from V and 2 bases from J, with 11 bases in between. Germline lookup yields CDR1 SNHLY and CDR2 FYNNEI. CDR3 DNA sequence: TGTGCCAGCAGTGCCGCCAGAACGACTAATGAAAAACTGTTTTTT. Encoded protein: CASSAARTTNEKLFF.

This clone turned up a few times. V usage is TRBV4-1 and J usage is TRBJ2-7; D is perhaps TRBD1 (5 bases). V was shortened by 1 base and J by 8 bases, with 6 bases between the two germline ends. This CDR3 is 11 amino acids long. Germline V CDR1 and CDR2: MGHRA, YSYEKL. CDR3 DNA: TGCGCCAGCAGCCAAGGGGGCAAGCAGTACTTC. Encoded protein: CASSQGGKQYF.

This chain uses TRBV27 with TRBJ2-3; TRBD2 matches at 7 bases. Germline CDR1 and CDR2: MNHEY and SMNVEV (reference sequence). With 2 bases clipped from V and 0 bases from J, the junction kept 5 bases outside the gene matches. CDR3 length: 16 residues. The CDR3 DNA sequence: TGTGCCAGCAGTTTAAGGGGACTACCGAGCACAGATACGCAGTATTTT. Amino acids: CASSLRGLPSTDTQYF.

The V call is TRBV7-9, the J call TRBJ1-2; a weak D match, TRBD1 (5 bases). V was shortened by 0 bases and J by 4 bases, with 21 bases between the two germline ends. CDR1 is SEHNR and CDR2 is FQNEAQ in the germline V gene (reference sequence). The CDR3 extends over 18 amino acids. The CDR3 DNA follows: TGTGCCAGCAGCTTAGCGGCGGGACGCCCGGAGAGGGCCTATGGCTACACCTTC. As protein: CASSLAAGRPERAYGYTF.

The chain carries TRBV18 and TRBJ1-1, with 11 bases identical to TRBD1. CDR3 length equals 17 residues. V lost 4 bases, J lost 5 bases, and 12 bases stayed unmatched. Germline CDR1 reads KGHSH; CDR2 reads LQKENI. The CDR3 DNA reads TGTGCCAGCTCACGACAAGAATTGGGACAGGGGGTAACTGAAGCTTTCTTT. Its translation is CASSRQELGQGVTEAFF. The full variable domain, with the rest looked up from reference TRBV18 and TRBJ1-1, is NAGVMQNPRHLVRRRGQEARLRCSPMKGHSHVYWYRQLPEEGLKFMVYLQKENIIDESGMPKERFSAEFPKEGPSILRIQQVVRGDSAAYFCASSRQELGQGVTEAFFGQGTRLTVV.

The chain uses TRBV13 and TRBJ1-1; D unclear. V lost 4 bases and J 0 bases, leaving 6 bases between the germline ends. This CDR3 is built from 13 residues. From germline, CDR1 is PRHDT and CDR2 FYEKMQ (reference sequence). CDR3 sequence: CASSSPLNTEAFF. CDR3 nucleotide sequence: TGTGCCAGCAGCTCCCCTTTGAACACTGAAGCTTTCTTT.

Worth noting for this clone: A far larger clone is one base from this, pointing to a likely read error. The identical CDR3 is also encoded by other nucleotide sequences in the sample. This chain joins TRBV14 and TRBJ1-2; unclear D gene. The CDR3 runs 13 residues. The V gene's germline CDR1 is SGHDN and CDR2 FVKESK. With 3 bases removed from V and 8 bases from J, the gap between germline ends came to 13 bases. The chain's CDR3 is CASSHDRRRGYTF. DNA of the CDR3: TGTGCCAGCAGCCACGATAGGAGGCGAGGCTACACCTTC.

This chain joins TRBV11-3 and TRBJ2-3; possibly TRBD2 for D (6 bases). Germline CDR1 SGHNT, CDR2 YENEEA. With 0 bases removed from V and 6 bases from J, the gap between germline ends came to 16 bases. CDR3 length: 16 residues. The CDR3 nucleotides are TGTGCCAGCAGCTTAGACGGGACTCGGGGTGGGGATACGCAGTATTTT. Protein sequence: CASSLDGTRGGDTQYF. The full variable domain, completed using reference TRBV11-3 and TRBJ2-3, is EAGVVQSPRYKIIEKKQPVAFWCNPISGHNTLYWYLQNLGQGPELLIRYENEEAVDDSQLPKDRFSAERLKGVDSTLKIQPAELGDSAVYLCASSLDGTRGGDTQYFGPGTRLTVL.

This chain joins TRBV7-9 and TRBJ2-1, with 8 bases lining up with TRBD2. Germline assignment: CDR1 SEHNR and CDR2 FQNEAQ (reference sequence). Germline trimming cut 1 base from V and 6 bases from J; bases unmatched to any gene: 5. The CDR3 runs 15 residues. The CDR3 protein is CASSLERGGSNEQFF. The CDR3, as DNA: TGTGCCAGCAGCTTAGAACGGGGGGGTTCCAATGAGCAGTTCTTC.

V gene TRBV18 combines with J gene TRBJ2-7, with D unresolved. There are 13 residues in the CDR3. The V end lost 6 bases, the J end lost 4 bases, and 13 bases lay between the germline ends. Germline assignment: CDR1 KGHSH and CDR2 LQKENI. CDR3 coding DNA: TGTGCCAGCTCCCCCAATCCCATTTACGAGCAGTACTTC. As protein: CASSPNPIYEQYF. Looking up the rest from reference TRBV18 and TRBJ2-7 gives the full variable domain: NAGVMQNPRHLVRRRGQEARLRCSPMKGHSHVYWYRQLPEEGLKFMVYLQKENIIDESGMPKERFSAEFPKEGPSILRIQQVVRGDSAAYFCASSPNPIYEQYFGPGTRLTVT.

The V call is TRBV19, the J call TRBJ2-7; a weak D match, TRBD1 (6 bases). CDR1 and CDR2 from the germline V gene are LNHDA and SQIVND (reference sequence). The V end was cut by 0 bases, the J end by 5 bases, with 14 bases between. The CDR3 covers 15 residues. CDR3 residues: CASSIDWTAWNEQYF. In nucleotides, the CDR3 is TGTGCCAGTAGTATAGACTGGACAGCCTGGAACGAGCAGTACTTC. Full variable domain (remainder filled in from reference TRBV19 and TRBJ2-7): DGGITQSPKYLFRKEGQNVTLSCEQNLNHDAMYWYRQDPGQGLRLIYYSQIVNDFQKGDIAEGYSVSREKKESFPLTVTSAQKNPTAFYLCASSIDWTAWNEQYFGPGTRLTVT.

The CDR3 bases are TGTGCCAGCAGTTTAGGAGGGTCTAACACTGAAGCTTTCTTT. It translates to CASSLGGSNTEAFF. This sequence joins TRBV28 and TRBJ1-1, with D unresolved. This CDR3 spans 14 amino acids. Germline V gene sequence: CDR1 MDHEN, CDR2 SYDVKM. Between the trimmed V and J ends, which lost 2 bases and 2 bases, there was a span of 9 bases.

J is TRBJ2-1 and V is TRBV9, with 12 bases aligning to TRBD2. The J segment lost 4 bases and the V segment lost 4 bases, leaving 12 bases of the junction unmatched. CDR3 length: 18 residues. In germline, CDR1 is SGDLS, CDR2 YYNGEE. The CDR3 DNA reads as TGTGCCAGCAGCTCTTTTGAAACCGGGACTAGCGGGTACAATGAGCAGTTCTTC. This codes for CASSSFETGTSGYNEQFF.

V gene TRBV9 combines with J gene TRBJ2-5; 8 bases fit TRBD2. V shed 2 bases and J 5 bases; nucleotides not matched to a gene: 11. Germline assignment: CDR1 SGDLS and CDR2 YYNGEE. CDR3 size: 16 residues. The CDR3 DNA is TGTGCCAGCAGCGTTACGGGGGGGAATCTAGTTGAGACCCAGTACTTC. Amino acids: CASSVTGGNLVETQYF.

The chain employs TRBV9 and TRBJ2-2; 14 bases line up with TRBD2. V lost 0 bases, J lost 5 bases, and 6 bases stayed unmatched. Germline CDR1 is SGDLS and CDR2 is YYNGEE. This CDR3 contains 18 residues. This CDR3 is CASSVGLGLAGVTGELFF. The CDR3 bases are TGTGCCAGCAGCGTAGGACTGGGACTAGCGGGAGTTACCGGGGAGCTGTTTTTT.

The chain joins TRBV28 to TRBJ1-5; a weak D match, TRBD1 (5 bases). The CDR3 spans 16 residues. V lost 5 bases and J lost 2, with 16 bases in between. The germline gives CDR1 MDHEN, CDR2 SYDVKM. The CDR3 reads CASSNLMARGNQPQHF. CDR3 in DNA: TGTGCCAGCAGTAACCTCATGGCCAGGGGCAATCAGCCCCAGCATTTT. Looking up the rest from reference TRBV28 and TRBJ1-5 gives the full variable domain: DVKVTQSSRYLVKRTGEKVFLECVQDMDHENMFWYRQDPGLGLRLIYFSYDVKMKEKGDIPEGYSVSREKKERFSLILESASTNQTSMYLCASSNLMARGNQPQHFGDGTRLSIL.

This clone showed up just once. This rearrangement joins TRBV2 to TRBJ2-1; TRBD2 aligns across 11 bases. The V gene's germline CDR1 is SNHLY and CDR2 FYNNEI. V lost 7 bases, J lost 4 bases, and 21 bases stayed unmatched. The CDR3 consists of 20 residues. CDR3: CASTPTWELAGGRSYNEQFF. CDR3 coding DNA: TGTGCCAGCACCCCTACCTGGGAGCTAGCGGGGGGTCGCTCTTACAATGAGCAGTTCTTC.

This chain connects TRBV19 to TRBJ2-7; D call uncertain. V gave up 3 bases and J gave up 5 bases, with 5 bases separating them. The CDR3 is made up of 11 amino acids. Germline V gene data show CDR1 as LNHDA and CDR2 as SQIVND (reference sequence). The CDR3 sequence is CASSIRDEQYF. CDR3 coding DNA: TGTGCCAGTAGTATCCGGGACGAGCAGTACTTC.

The chain has TRBV15 and TRBJ2-7, with 12 nucleotides matching TRBD1. Germline V lookup: CDR1 LNHNV, CDR2 YYDKDF (reference sequence). This CDR3 is 15 amino acids long. V was clipped by 5 bases and J by 12 bases; unmatched bases: 14. The CDR3 region has the DNA TGTGCCACCAGCTCCAGCGGGACAGGGGGCTTACGGGGGTACTTC. This translates into CATSSSGTGGLRGYF.